The 24 T cell receptor beta chains below were found in one sample sequenced in a study of technical replicates of blood from a handful of donors. TCRdb's copy holds only in-frame clones and misses some; the assay was immunoSEQ multiplex PCR. The repertoire has about 53,000 clones, around 84% of them found once; the top ten carry over 5%. The sequenced material came from PBMCs. The receptor set was obtained from a human donor in good health. Some clones in this sample may be carry-over from other donors' samples.

This chain joins TRBV7-2 and TRBJ2-2; 11 bases fit TRBD1. CDR1 SGHTA and CDR2 FQGNSA come from the germline V gene. J gave up 1 base and V 5 bases, and 3 bases lay outside the gene matches. The length of the CDR3 is 16 residues. This CDR3 reads CASSRGTGGNTGELFF. The DNA of the CDR3 is TGTGCCAGCAGCCGCGGGACAGGGGGGAACACCGGGGAGCTGTTTTTT. Drawing the rest from reference TRBV7-2 and TRBJ2-2, the complete variable domain is GAGVSQSPSNKVTEKGKDVELRCDPISGHTALYWYRQSLGQGLEFLIYFQGNSAPDKSGLPSDRFSAERTGGSVSTLTIQRTQQEDSAVYLCASSRGTGGNTGELFFGEGSRLTVL.

The chain combines TRBV7-8 with TRBJ2-2, with 8 bases lining up with TRBD1. CDR1 SGHVS and CDR2 FQNEAQ come from the germline V gene. The CDR3 runs to 16 residues. Trimming took 6 bases from V and 4 from J; bases not matched to a gene: 10. This CDR3 reads CASRLQGVDGTGELFF. DNA of the CDR3: TGTGCCAGCAGACTACAGGGGGTTGACGGCACCGGGGAGCTGTTTTTT.

V usage is TRBV4-3 and J usage is TRBJ1-2; no definite D call. V gave up 3 bases and J gave up 1 base, with 12 bases separating them. The CDR3 has 15 residues. Germline V gene lookup returns CDR1 LGHNA and CDR2 YSLEER. CDR3 DNA: TGCGCCAGCAGCCAGAGAGACGGGATTAACTATGGCTACACCTTC. It translates to CASSQRDGINYGYTF.

This clone appeared a few times. This chain joins TRBV4-3 and TRBJ2-3, with D unresolved. The CDR3 extends over 14 amino acids. V gave up 4 bases and J gave up 2 bases, with 10 bases separating them. Germline V CDR1 and CDR2: LGHNA, YSLEER. This CDR3 reads CASSPSDFTDTQYF. CDR3 DNA: TGCGCCAGCAGCCCATCCGACTTCACAGATACGCAGTATTTT.

V is TRBV5-5 and J is TRBJ2-7; TRBD1 matches at 8 bases. This CDR3 comprises 14 residues. Germline assignment: CDR1 SGHKS and CDR2 YYEKEE (reference sequence). The J segment lost 2 bases and the V segment lost 3 bases, leaving 4 bases of the junction unmatched. CDR3 DNA: TGTGCCAGCAGCTCCAGGACAGGGACCTACGAGCAGTACTTC. Protein: CASSSRTGTYEQYF.

The V call is TRBV30, the J call TRBJ2-7, with TRBD1 as a possible D gene (6 bases). The V gene lost 0 bases and the J gene lost 7 bases, with 16 bases spanning the gap. From germline, CDR1 is GTSNPN and CDR2 SVGIG (reference sequence). The CDR3 contains 14 residues. CDR3 sequence: CAWSVSLQGWEQYF. Written as DNA, the CDR3 is TGTGCCTGGAGTGTTTCTTTACAGGGTTGGGAGCAGTACTTC.

The rearrangement joins TRBV13 to TRBJ1-6; TRBD1 aligns across 7 bases. The CDR3 consists of 15 residues. Per germline, CDR1 PRHDT and CDR2 FYEKMQ (reference sequence). Trimming at V came to 6 bases and at J to 7 bases, leaving 9 bases not matched to a gene. DNA of the CDR3: TGTGCCAGCAGAGGGGGCGGGGGGGCGAATTCACCCCTCCACTTT. Translating it yields CASRGGGGANSPLHF. Complete variable domain (other parts from reference TRBV13 and TRBJ1-6): AAGVIQSPRHLIKEKRETATLKCYPIPRHDTVYWYQQGPGQDPQFLISFYEKMQSDKGSIPDRFSAQQFSDYHSELNMSSLELGDSALYFCASRGGGGANSPLHFGNGTRLTVT.

The J gene is TRBJ1-5, the V gene TRBV15; D is undetermined. The CDR3 has 14 amino acids. Germline lookup yields CDR1 LNHNV and CDR2 YYDKDF (reference sequence). Trimming cost V 1 base and J 2 bases, with 6 bases left between them. The CDR3 is CATSRVGGNQPQHF. In DNA form, the CDR3 reads TGTGCCACCAGCAGAGTTGGAGGCAATCAGCCCCAGCATTTT.

The table lists this clone with a few counts. V usage is TRBV9 and J usage is TRBJ1-2, with TRBD1 identical over 9 bases. The V and J ends lost 3 bases and 6 bases, in that order; junction bases with no gene match: 12. The CDR3 totals 16 residues. The germline V gene has CDR1 SGDLS and CDR2 YYNGEE. The CDR3 sequence: CASSESPRDRVHGYTF. The CDR3 DNA reads as TGTGCCAGCAGCGAGAGCCCACGGGACAGGGTTCATGGCTACACCTTC.

The gene calls are TRBV27 and TRBJ2-7; weak D call: TRBD1 (6 bases). The germline CDR1 and CDR2 sequences are MNHEY and SMNVEV (reference sequence). V was clipped by 6 bases and J by 5 bases, with 20 bases between them. The CDR3 runs 15 residues. CDR3 sequence reads: CASSPPEGVKNEQYF. The CDR3 bases are TGTGCCAGCAGCCCCCCAGAGGGGGTCAAAAACGAGCAGTACTTC.

The chain joins TRBV4-3 to TRBJ1-6; 9 bases align to TRBD1. V shed 0 bases and J 7 bases; nucleotides not matched to a gene: 4. The CDR3 has 16 amino acids. CDR1 and CDR2 from the germline V gene are LGHNA and YSLEER. The CDR3 coding sequence is TGCGCCAGCAGCCAAGACGGGACAGGGCGAAATTCACCCCTCCACTTT. Translating it yields CASSQDGTGRNSPLHF.

This rearrangement joins TRBV6-5 to TRBJ2-1; weak D call: TRBD1 (6 bases). Trimming stripped 0 bases from V and 7 bases from J, with 10 bases between. This CDR3 is built from 14 residues. In germline, CDR1 is MNHEY, CDR2 SVGAGI. CDR3 DNA: TGTGCCAGCAGTTACTCCCTAGGGGGTAATGAGCAGTTCTTC. Translating gives CASSYSLGGNEQFF.

J is TRBJ2-7 and V is TRBV5-8; the D is unclear. V gave up 2 bases and J gave up 0 bases, with 6 bases separating them. The CDR3 has 13 amino acids. Germline V gives CDR1 SGHTS, CDR2 YDEGEE. The chain's CDR3 is CASSLHRSYEQYF. In nucleotides, the CDR3 is TGTGCCAGCAGCTTACACCGCTCCTACGAGCAGTACTTC.

The V gene is TRBV4-2, the J gene TRBJ2-3, with 8 bases aligning to TRBD2. In germline, CDR1 is LGHNA, CDR2 YNFKEQ. Trimming cost V 0 bases and J 2 bases; bases outside gene matches: 13. This CDR3 has 19 amino acids. This CDR3 is CASSQEAALAGGYTDTQYF. The DNA of the CDR3 is TGTGCCAGCAGCCAAGAGGCGGCTCTCGCGGGGGGTTACACAGATACGCAGTATTTT.

Remarks on this clone: Mismatch with germline at one junction end may stem from a read error. The chain combines TRBV4-3 with TRBJ2-2; 9 positions match TRBD2. The germline V gene has CDR1 LGHNA and CDR2 YSLEER. This CDR3 is built from 17 residues. CDR3 protein: CASSQGLSGGNSGELFF. DNA for the CDR3: TGCGCCAGCAGCCAAGGACTGAGCGGGGGGAACTCCGGGGAGCTGTTTTTT.

This sequence joins TRBV6-1 and TRBJ2-5; D remains ambiguous. V lost 0 bases and J 1 base, leaving 9 bases between the germline ends. This CDR3 spans 15 amino acids. CDR1 is MNHNS and CDR2 is SASEGT in the germline V gene. The CDR3 reads CASSEARQIQETQYF. The CDR3 nucleotides are TGTGCCAGCAGTGAAGCGAGGCAGATCCAAGAGACCCAGTACTTC.

V gene TRBV2 combines with J gene TRBJ2-7; 7 bases are a match to TRBD2. There are 15 residues in the CDR3. V lost 7 bases and J lost 7; bases outside the gene matches: 16. Germline V CDR1 and CDR2: SNHLY, FYNNEI. CDR3 DNA: TGTGCCAGCAATAGAGGACTAGGATCCATTCGGGAGCAGTACTTC. Translated: CASNRGLGSIREQYF.

V usage is TRBV21-1 and J usage is TRBJ1-1; the D call in the table, TRBD1, was not verified against the DNA. TRBV21-1 constitutes a pseudogene. The CDR3 consists of 13 residues. The CDR3 loop is CASSNTRNTEAFF. CDR3 coding DNA: TGTGCCAGCAGCAATACACGGAACACTGAAGCTTTCTTT.

The chain links TRBV18 to TRBJ2-7; 10 bases agree with TRBD1. CDR1 is KGHSH and CDR2 is LQKENI in the germline V gene. The CDR3 sequence is 14 residues long. V was pared by 4 bases and J by 1 base, with 1 base of the junction left unmatched. CDR3 DNA sequence: TGTGCCAGCTCACGGGACAGGGGTTCCTACGAGCAGTACTTC. It encodes CASSRDRGSYEQYF.

The chain has TRBV4-1 and TRBJ1-2, with D maybe TRBD1 (6 bases). The length of the CDR3 is 13 residues. V lost 4 bases to trimming and J lost 4 bases, with 10 bases between them. Germline V gene data show CDR1 as MGHRA and CDR2 as YSYEKL. The CDR3 coding sequence is TGCGCCAGCAGCCCCGGGACAAGCTATGGCTACACCTTC. Its translation: CASSPGTSYGYTF.

The chain recombines TRBV12-5 with TRBJ1-1, with D perhaps TRBD1 (6 bases). Trimming removed 5 bases at V and 4 bases at J, with 26 bases between. The CDR3 covers 18 residues. Germline V lookup: CDR1 LGHNT, CDR2 FRNRAP. In DNA form, the CDR3 reads TGTGCTAGTGGTCCCTCTTGGGGCAGTTGGGAGGGGGGCACTGAAGCTTTCTTT. It translates to CASGPSWGSWEGGTEAFF.

The chain combines TRBV10-1 with TRBJ2-3; D is undetermined. V lost 6 bases and J lost 6, with 13 bases in between. CDR1 is WNHNN, CDR2 SYGVQD, per germline (reference sequence). This CDR3 has 13 amino acids. The CDR3 nucleotides read TGCGCCAGCAGGGATCGAGAGAGGGATACGCAGTATTTT. This sequence encodes CASRDRERDTQYF.

The gene calls are TRBV9 and TRBJ2-3; D perhaps matches TRBD1 (5 bases). Trimming shortened V by 2 bases and J by 2 bases, and 12 bases separated the two germline ends. The CDR3 spans 15 residues. The germline V gene has CDR1 SGDLS and CDR2 YYNGEE. The CDR3 bases are TGTGCCAGCAGCGTTGATTTAGGGGACACAGATACGCAGTATTTT. Translating gives CASSVDLGDTDTQYF.

The chain recombines TRBV25-1 with TRBJ2-3; TRBD1 matches 7 bases. J gave up 1 base and V 4 bases, and 5 bases lay outside the gene matches. Looked up from germline, CDR1 is MGHDK and CDR2 is SYGVNS. This CDR3 spans 15 amino acids. The CDR3 loop reads CASSADRVRTDTQYF. CDR3 sequence (DNA): TGTGCCAGCAGTGCTGACAGGGTCCGCACAGATACGCAGTATTTT. Full variable domain (rest looked up from reference TRBV25-1 and TRBJ2-3): EADIYQTPRYLVIGTGKKITLECSQTMGHDKMYWYQQDPGMELHLIHYSYGVNSTEKGDLSSESTVSRIRTEHFPLTLESARPSHTSQYLCASSADRVRTDTQYFGPGTRLTVL.